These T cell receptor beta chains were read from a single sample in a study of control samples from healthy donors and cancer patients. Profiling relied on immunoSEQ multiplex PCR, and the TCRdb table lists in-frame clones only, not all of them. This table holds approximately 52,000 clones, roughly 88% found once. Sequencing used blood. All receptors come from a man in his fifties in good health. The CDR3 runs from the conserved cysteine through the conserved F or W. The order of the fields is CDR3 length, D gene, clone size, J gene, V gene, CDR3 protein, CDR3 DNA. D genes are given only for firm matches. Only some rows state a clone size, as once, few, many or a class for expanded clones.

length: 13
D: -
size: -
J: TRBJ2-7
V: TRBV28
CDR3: CASRTGRTYEQYF
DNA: TGTGCCAGCAGGACGGGACGCACCTACGAGCAGTACTTC

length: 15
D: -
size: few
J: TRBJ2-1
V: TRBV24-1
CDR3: CATSDPGQGGNEQFF
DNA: TGTGCCACCAGTGATCCCGGACAGGGAGGGAATGAGCAGTTCTTC

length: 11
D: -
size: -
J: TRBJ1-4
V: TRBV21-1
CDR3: CASTKSGKLFF
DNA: TGTGCCAGCACCAAGAGCGGAAAACTGTTTTTT

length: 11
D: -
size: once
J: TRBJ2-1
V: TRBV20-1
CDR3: CSARGKYEQFF
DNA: TGCAGTGCTAGAGGAAAATATGAGCAGTTCTTC

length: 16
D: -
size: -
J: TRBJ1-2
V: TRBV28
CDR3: CASSPLTYREHYGYTF
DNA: TGTGCCAGCAGTCCGCTAACCTACAGGGAACACTATGGCTACACCTTC

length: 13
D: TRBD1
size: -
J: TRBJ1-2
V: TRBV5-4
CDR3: CASGMGQDYGYTF
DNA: TGTGCCAGCGGCATGGGACAGGACTATGGCTACACCTTC

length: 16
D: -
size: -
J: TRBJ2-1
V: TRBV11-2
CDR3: CASSLDPSLASNEQFF
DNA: TGTGCCAGCAGCTTAGACCCGAGTCTAGCGTCCAATGAGCAGTTCTTC

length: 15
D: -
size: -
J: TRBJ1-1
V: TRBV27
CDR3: CASSLDGVMNTEAFF
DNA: TGTGCCAGCAGTTTAGATGGGGTTATGAACACTGAAGCTTTCTTT

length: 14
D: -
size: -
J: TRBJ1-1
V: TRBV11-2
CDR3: CASSLGWGRTEAFF
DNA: TGTGCCAGCAGCTTAGGGTGGGGAAGGACTGAAGCTTTCTTT

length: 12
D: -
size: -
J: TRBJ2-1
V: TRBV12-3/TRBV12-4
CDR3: CASTNSYNEQFF
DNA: TGTGCCAGCACCAACTCCTACAATGAGCAGTTCTTC

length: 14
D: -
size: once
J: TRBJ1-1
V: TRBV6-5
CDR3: CAGGLSYGNTEAFF
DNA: TGTGCCGGCGGGCTCAGTTACGGGAACACTGAAGCTTTCTTT

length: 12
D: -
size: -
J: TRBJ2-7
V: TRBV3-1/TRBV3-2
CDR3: CASSHEGSEQYF
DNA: TGTGCCAGCAGCCACGAGGGGTCCGAGCAGTACTTC

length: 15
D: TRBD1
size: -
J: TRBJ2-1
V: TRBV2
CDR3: CASSLDRAAAYEQFF
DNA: TGTGCCAGCAGCCTCGACAGGGCTGCGGCATATGAGCAGTTCTTC

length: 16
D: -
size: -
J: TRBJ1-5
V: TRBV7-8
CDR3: CASSRGLVNSNQPQHF
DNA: TGTGCCAGCAGCCGTGGACTGGTGAATAGCAATCAGCCCCAGCATTTT

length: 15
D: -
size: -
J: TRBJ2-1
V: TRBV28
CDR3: CASSPAERLNNEQFF
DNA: TGTGCCAGCAGTCCCGCCGAAAGGCTTAACAATGAGCAGTTCTTC

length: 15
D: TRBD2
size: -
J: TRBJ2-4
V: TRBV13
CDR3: CASSLTFGGGDIQYF
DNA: TGTGCCAGCAGCTTAACTTTCGGGGGAGGGGACATTCAGTACTTC

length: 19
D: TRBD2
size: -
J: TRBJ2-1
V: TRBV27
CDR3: CASSFTFGVIAGGNNEQFF
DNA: TGTGCCAGCAGTTTCACCTTCGGCGTGATAGCGGGAGGAAACAATGAGCAGTTCTTC

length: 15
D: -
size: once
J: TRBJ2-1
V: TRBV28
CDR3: CASSLYSDRRNEQFF
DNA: TGTGCCAGCAGTTTATACAGCGACAGGAGGAATGAGCAGTTCTTC

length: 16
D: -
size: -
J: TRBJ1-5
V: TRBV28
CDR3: CASIRRGRGGGQPQHF
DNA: TGTGCCAGCATCCGTAGAGGCAGGGGAGGGGGGCAGCCCCAGCATTTT

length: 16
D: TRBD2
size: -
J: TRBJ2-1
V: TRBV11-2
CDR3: CASSLAPTSGYNEQFF
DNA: TGTGCCAGCAGCTTAGCCCCAACTAGCGGGTACAATGAGCAGTTCTTC

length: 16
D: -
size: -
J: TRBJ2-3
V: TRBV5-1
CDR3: CASSLGHSSSTDTQYF
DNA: TGCGCCAGCAGCTTGGGGCACAGCTCTAGCACAGATACGCAGTATTTT

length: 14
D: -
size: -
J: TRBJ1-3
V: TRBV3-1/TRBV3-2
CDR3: CASSQGGMGNTIYF
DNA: TGTGCCAGCAGCCAAGGAGGGATGGGAAACACCATATATTTT

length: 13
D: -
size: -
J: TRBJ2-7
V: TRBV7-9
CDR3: CASSLTWTDEQYF
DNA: TGTGCCAGCAGCTTAACCTGGACCGACGAGCAGTACTTC

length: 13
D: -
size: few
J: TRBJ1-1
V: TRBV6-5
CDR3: CASSYSNIAEAFF
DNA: TGTGCCAGCAGTTACTCGAATATAGCTGAAGCTTTCTTT

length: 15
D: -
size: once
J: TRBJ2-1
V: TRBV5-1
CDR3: CASSLDAIPWNEQFF
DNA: TGCGCCAGCAGCTTGGACGCGATTCCCTGGAATGAGCAGTTCTTC

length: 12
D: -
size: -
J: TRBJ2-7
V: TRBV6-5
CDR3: CASSASRYEQYF
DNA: TGTGCCAGCAGCGCATCGCGGTACGAGCAGTACTTC

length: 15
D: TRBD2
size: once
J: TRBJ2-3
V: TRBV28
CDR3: CASSPLAGMTDTQYF
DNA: TGTGCCAGCAGCCCACTAGCGGGAATGACAGATACGCAGTATTTT

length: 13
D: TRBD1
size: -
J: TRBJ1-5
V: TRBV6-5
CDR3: CASTKDRDQPQHF
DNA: TGTGCCAGCACTAAGGACAGGGATCAGCCCCAGCATTTT

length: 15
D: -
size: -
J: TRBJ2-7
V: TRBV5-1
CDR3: CASSWQDGWVDEQYF
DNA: TGCGCCAGCAGCTGGCAGGACGGATGGGTGGACGAGCAGTACTTC

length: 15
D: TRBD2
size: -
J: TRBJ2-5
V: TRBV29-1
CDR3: CSVENSSGVQRTQYF
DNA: TGCAGCGTTGAAAACTCTAGCGGAGTCCAAAGGACCCAGTACTTC

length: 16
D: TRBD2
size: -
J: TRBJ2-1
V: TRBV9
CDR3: CASSSEGLAGYNEQFF
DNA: TGTGCCAGCAGCTCGGAAGGACTAGCGGGCTACAATGAGCAGTTCTTC

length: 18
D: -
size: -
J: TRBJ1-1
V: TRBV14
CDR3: CASSQAHGRARGAPEAFF
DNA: TGTGCCAGCAGCCAAGCCCATGGGCGGGCTAGAGGGGCCCCTGAAGCTTTCTTT